The T cell receptor beta chain described here comes from a study of PD-L1 blockade in urothelial cancer. On the study more broadly: Blood-derived samples held a median around 140,000 T cells.

A total of 1 to 8 samples per patient were collected pretreatment and on-treatment. Comments on this clone: What it recognizes is unknown.

This CDR3 is 15 amino acids long. CDR1 is KGHSH and CDR2 is LQKENI in the germline V gene. Between the trimmed V and J ends, which lost 0 bases and 5 bases, there was a span of 13 bases. Profiling relied on immunoSEQ multiplex PCR, and the TCRdb table lists in-frame clones only, not all of them. The sample includes 40,000 or so clones, over 75% seen only once; the top ten take 3% to 4.5%. Study observations and caveats: Lower pretreatment blood TCR clonality, under the median, predicted better survival, researchers reported.

The sequence came from a man between 65 and 79 years old with urothelial cancer. This sample comprised PBMCs, obtained around atezolizumab (anti-PD-L1) treatment. This chain links TRBV18 with TRBJ1-1; D possibly corresponds to TRBD1 (5 bases). DNA of the CDR3: TGTGCCAGCTCACCACCGTGGGGGACTGGGACTGAAGCTTTCTTT. It yields the protein CASSPPWGTGTEAFF.